This is a list of T cell receptor beta chains from one sample in a study of OX40 agonist ivuxolimab in advanced cancers. Data came from immunoSEQ multiplex PCR; TCRdb stores just in-frame clones and leaves some out. Of approximately 64,000 clones detected, about nine tenths appear once; the ten largest clones hold roughly 0.67%. The source material was CD4+ or CD8+ T cells sorted from blood, sampled in a trial of the OX40 agonist ivuxolimab. The receptors originated from an adult with an advanced solid tumor such as melanoma, head and neck, liver or kidney cancer. CDR3s include the opening cysteine and the closing phenylalanine or tryptophan. D genes are given only for firm matches.

TRBD2	TRBV5-5	TRBJ2-2	17	CASSLPGTSFEAGELFF	TGTGCCAGCAGCTTGCCCGGGACTAGCTTCGAGGCCGGGGAGCTGTTTTTT
NA	TRBV28	TRBJ2-3	16	CASSLNRLGSTDTQYF	TGTGCCAGCAGCCTAAACCGCCTCGGGAGCACAGATACGCAGTATTTT
TRBD2	TRBV7-2	TRBJ2-3	15	CASSLLGRPRDTQYF	TGTGCCAGCAGCCTCCTCGGGAGGCCTAGGGATACGCAGTATTTT
NA	TRBV10-2	TRBJ1-2	12	CASSDSTTGYTF	TGCGCCAGCAGTGACAGCACAACTGGCTACACCTTC
TRBD2	TRBV27	TRBJ2-2	15	CASRGTSGITGELFF	TGTGCCAGCAGAGGGACTAGCGGGATTACCGGGGAGCTGTTTTTT
TRBD1	TRBV7-9	TRBJ2-1	13	CASRDRSGDEQFF	TGTGCCAGCAGGGACAGGTCTGGGGATGAGCAGTTCTTC
NA	TRBV21-1	TRBJ2-6	13	CASRRAGANVLTF	TGTGCCAGCAGGAGGGCTGGGGCCAACGTCCTGACTTTC
NA	TRBV25-1	TRBJ2-1	15	CASGLRDTGRDEQFF	TGTGCCAGCGGCCTCCGGGACACTGGGCGGGATGAGCAGTTCTTC
NA	TRBV10-2	TRBJ1-5	13	CASRSSVGQPQHF	TGCGCCAGCAGGAGCAGCGTGGGTCAGCCCCAGCATTTT
NA	TRBV18	TRBJ2-7	16	CASSPPIQAGADEQYF	TGTGCCAGCTCACCACCAATTCAAGCAGGGGCGGACGAGCAGTACTTC
NA	TRBV6-1	TRBJ1-5	14	CASSEEGGNQPQHF	TGTGCCAGCAGTGAAGAGGGCGGGAATCAGCCCCAGCATTTT
TRBD2	TRBV30	TRBJ2-5	14	CAWSGLALGETQYF	TGTGCCTGGAGTGGACTAGCCCTAGGGGAGACCCAGTACTTC
TRBD1	TRBV6-6	TRBJ2-7	15	CASSYRDRGLYEQYF	TGTGCCAGCAGTTACCGGGACAGGGGGCTTTACGAGCAGTACTTC
TRBD2	TRBV30	TRBJ2-7	16	CAWSPVGLAGDYEQYF	TGTGCCTGGAGTCCCGTCGGACTAGCGGGAGATTACGAGCAGTACTTC